This note documents a single T cell receptor (beta chain) sequence. Its antigen is unknown. The sample comes from a study of T cell responses to AZD1222 COVID-19 vaccine. Study results and caveats: Spike regions recognized by vaccine-associated CD4 TCRs spanned the protein, led by 160-218 and 743-854. In all cases, repertoires were sampled only after the peak T cell response. Among those given AZD1222, only five or six were seropositive at baseline.

TCRdb keeps only in-frame clones here, not all; method: immunoSEQ multiplex PCR. This table has some 130,000 clones, about 93% appearing once. Pooling of second doses given at about 4 or about 12 weeks was done. The germline V gene encodes CDR1 GTSNPN and CDR2 SVGIG (reference sequence). V was pared by 2 bases and J by 0 bases, with 14 bases between. This CDR3 is built from 15 residues. This TCR was sampled from an adult who received the AZD1222 COVID-19 vaccine. The sequencing used peripheral blood, collected 28 days after the second AZD1222 dose. The J gene is TRBJ2-7, the V gene TRBV30; possible D gene TRBD2, 6 bases. The CDR3 protein is CAWSRPLGGSYEQYF. The CDR3, as DNA: TGTGCCTGGAGTCGCCCACTCGGGGGCTCCTACGAGCAGTACTTC.